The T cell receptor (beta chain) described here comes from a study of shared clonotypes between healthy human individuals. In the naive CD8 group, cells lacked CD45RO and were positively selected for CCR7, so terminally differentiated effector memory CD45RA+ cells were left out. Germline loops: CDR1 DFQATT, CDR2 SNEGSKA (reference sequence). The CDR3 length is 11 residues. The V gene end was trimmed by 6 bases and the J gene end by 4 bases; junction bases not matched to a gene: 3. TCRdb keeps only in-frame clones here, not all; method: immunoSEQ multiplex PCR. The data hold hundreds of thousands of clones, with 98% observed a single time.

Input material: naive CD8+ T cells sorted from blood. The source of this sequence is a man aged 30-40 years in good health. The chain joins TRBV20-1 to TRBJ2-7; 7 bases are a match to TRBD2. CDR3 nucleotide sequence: TGCAGTGCCCAGGGAGGGTACGAGCAGTACTTC. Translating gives CSAQGGYEQYF.